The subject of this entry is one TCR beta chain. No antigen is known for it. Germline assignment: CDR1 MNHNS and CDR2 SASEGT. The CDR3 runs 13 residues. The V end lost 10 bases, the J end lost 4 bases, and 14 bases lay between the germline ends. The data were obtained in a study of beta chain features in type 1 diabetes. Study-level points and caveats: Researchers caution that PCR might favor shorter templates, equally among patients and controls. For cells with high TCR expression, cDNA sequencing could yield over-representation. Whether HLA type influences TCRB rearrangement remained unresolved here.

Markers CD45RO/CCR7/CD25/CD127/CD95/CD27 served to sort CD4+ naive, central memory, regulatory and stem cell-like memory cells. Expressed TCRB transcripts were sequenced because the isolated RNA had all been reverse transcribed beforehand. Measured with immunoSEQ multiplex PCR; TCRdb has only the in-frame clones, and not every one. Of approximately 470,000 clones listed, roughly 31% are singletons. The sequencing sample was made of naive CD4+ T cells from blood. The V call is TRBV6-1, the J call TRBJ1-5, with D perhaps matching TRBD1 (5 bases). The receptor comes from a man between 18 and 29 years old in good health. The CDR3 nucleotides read TGTGCCACCGACGTGGGGGGTAATCAGCCCCAGCATTTT. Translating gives CATDVGGNQPQHF.